In its sample, the clone carrying this T cell receptor (beta chain) was seen a few times. This sample is drawn from a study of blood T cells in healthy people across ages. Through a sample-barcoded 5' primer and a J-beta primer mix, a second PCR was run for about 6 to 11 cycles. In TCRdb, the 5' RACE reads were re-called with MiXCR into one record per CDR3 protein. The data show about 930,000 distinct CDR3 sequences, 29% seen once. The CDR3 is 14 amino acids. Germline V gives CDR1 SQVTM, CDR2 ANQGSEA. Trimming removed 7 bases from V and 7 bases from J; junction bases left unmatched: 15. This sample was also put to use in a study of T cells of mothers and their children. That study reports: The study obtained over 9 million TCR beta CDR3 reads per mother and some 3 million per child. Overlap ran slightly, non-significantly higher for related than unrelated mother-child pairs.

The receptor was isolated from a woman aged 40 to 49 in good health. V is TRBV29-1 and J is TRBJ2-7, with TRBD2 matching 8 bases. The sample comprised blood. The CDR3 region is CSGLSGTSYNEQYF. CDR3 bases: TGCAGCGGCCTTAGCGGGACCTCCTACAATGAGCAGTACTTC.